This TCR beta chain emerged from a study of cytomegalovirus exposure and HLA in healthy donors (dated by TCRdb to about 2017). Notes on the research overall: An earlier analysis of some 620 of the donors reported over 250 Gb of sequence data and 90 million to 120 million unique TCR beta sequences obtained from approximately 180 million T cells. Donor age, sex, ethnicity and CMV serostatus were compiled alongside the repertoire data. All discovery cohort repertoires had been generated using a single sequencing platform. Among roughly 370 genotyped donors of the cohort, an average of about 240,000 unique TCR beta nucleotide sequences were sequenced per donor, around 18% of them non-productive. The study profiled the T cell repertoires of about 720 subjects by immunosequencing and related them to cytomegalovirus serostatus. Of the 300 to 500 genotyped donors, approximately 80% were placed in the genetic ancestry cluster associated with self-reported Caucasian donors. An earlier analysis of fewer than 700 of the donors applied high-throughput TCR beta sequencing to assess whether each TCR beta V gene segment acted as functional or pseudogenic. HLA typing covered class I and class II loci at four-digit resolution. Besides the first cohort of some 670 subjects, a separate validation cohort made up of over 100 different subjects was used. High-throughput TCR immunosequencing, statistical association of individual TCRs with disease status, and machine learning were combined to predict cytomegalovirus infection status. Typing coverage varied by locus: roughly 620-630 donors for A, B, C, DRB1 and DQB1; 522 for DQA1; about 600 for DPA1; approximately 470 for DPB1. A later analysis re-examined previously published TCR beta repertoires from just over 650 donors and added high-resolution HLA genotyping to investigate patterns of TCR occurrence. Rather than drawing on any new phenotypic data, the later analysis identified candidate immune exposures from TCR beta sequences and the way those sequences occurred across donors. An early release that covered about 600 HLA-typed donors contained about 300 gigabases of sequencing data and roughly 84 million unique TCR sequences. Roughly 5 DR-DQ haplotypes were handled as single units for association and clustering, since linkage in the cohort was strong. Genome-wide SNP genotypes for about 60% of the roughly 670 donors were used in a later genetic analysis, which treated that subset as a discovery cohort. The study aimed to test whether cataloging public T cell receptors could reveal signatures of past pathogen exposure.

About this clone: It lacks a known antigen. The sample holds no much larger clone one base away, and base qualities are not on file.

Points the paper makes about the study in general: In both the original and validation cohorts, the classifier was reported to diagnose cytomegalovirus status with high specificity and sensitivity. While some public TCRs were present in many individuals, most TCR sequences turned up only very rarely across donors. According to a later analysis, parvovirus B19, influenza, CMV and Epstein-Barr virus appeared linked to several top co-occurrence clusters. The 87-base-pair reads could not distinguish some IMGT-functional V segments, including TRBV6-2 and TRBV6-3, so those segments were excluded. Most CMV-associated TCR beta chains appeared to be HLA-restricted in a later analysis, and the HLA associations seemed to be driven largely by CMV exposure. Strong co-occurrence of HLA alleles, especially DR and DQ, made assigning TCR associations to individual alleles difficult. Roughly 15 rarely observed V segments, including chromosome 9 orphons, were excluded from the earlier analysis of 550 to 700 of the donors because counts were too low. A further reported finding was that TCR beta sequences accurately predicted the HLA-A and HLA-B alleles for most subjects in the first cohort. According to a later analysis, TCR association rates differed among HLA loci, with DRB1 alleles showing the most associated TCRs and HLA-C alleles showing the fewest. The sequencing pipeline was judged likely to have produced a cluster of highly shared sequence variants as a technical artifact. In a later analysis, HLA-associated TCR beta chains showed more clonal expansion and lower generation probabilities than non-associated chains that were equally common. A total of roughly 160 TCR beta chains were listed by the study as associated with cytomegalovirus. CMV serostatus was the only immune exposure information available for the cohort. Linkage disequilibrium might explain the correlated functional status among segregating V segments, but an unknown experimental factor could not be excluded. Broadly in line with IMGT annotations, most TCR beta V segments showed up in productive rearrangements about 87% or about 30% of the time in an earlier analysis of several hundred of the donors. In a later genetic analysis, a missense DCLRE1C variant was associated with V-gene and J-gene trimming of TCR beta chains, and the association was replicated in an independent cohort. HLA typing was unavailable for some donors at each locus, so association tests used only the typed subset. The cohort was sequenced for TCR beta chains only, and without alpha or paired-chain data the features that could be detected were limited. In vitro tests confirmed that a few of the cytomegalovirus-associated TCR beta chains recognize cytomegalovirus antigens. Presence/absence analyses assumed roughly uniform sequencing depth across donors, an assumption that may not hold. In a later genetic analysis, fewer N-insertions in productive TCRs were reported among donors in an Asian-associated ancestry cluster than the 666-donor mean. At a false discovery rate of 0.05, a later analysis linked under 20,000 TCR beta sequences to specific HLA alleles. The authors suggested that the approach could potentially be generalized to other disease states and immunological phenotypes.

The library was made by the immunoSEQ multiplex PCR assay. For the multiplex PCR, a mixture combining 60 forward primers for TCR Vbeta segments and 13 reverse primers for TCR Jbeta segments was used. The CDR3 region of rearranged TCR beta genes was amplified from genomic DNA with a multiplex PCR assay. Amplified TCR beta libraries were sequenced as 87-base-pair reads on the Illumina HiSeq System. As for the original processing: In a later analysis, 77 million or so unique TCR beta chains were counted across the 500 to 850 repertoires, and roughly 11 million of these chains were shared by at least two donors. A nearest-neighbor algorithm error-corrected the raw reads and collapsed the reads into unique sequences, merging closely related sequences to remove PCR and sequencing errors. To assign V, D and J gene segments, CDR3 sequences were aligned to IMGT reference sequences. For a sequence to be retained, a match of at least six nucleotides was required to both a V gene segment and a J gene segment. Rearrangements were classified as productive when the CDR3 lacked stop codons and remained in frame with V and J, and all other rearrangements were classified as non-productive. Following IMGT convention, CDR3 was defined as the stretch from the second conserved V-encoded cysteine up to the conserved J-encoded phenylalanine. In an earlier analysis of some 550 of the donors, sequences lacking an unambiguous match to a single V gene segment were excluded. An earlier analysis of just under 600 of the donors called V segments functional above 56.7% productive rearrangements and segregating when the between-donor standard deviation exceeded 5%. A statistical classification framework was built for diagnosing cytomegalovirus status from the catalog of TCR beta chain sequences. A later analysis assigned V and J genes by comparing TCR nucleotide sequences with IMGT/GENE-DB human TR gene sequences. Using the TCRdist pipeline, a later analysis assigned CDR3 sequences along with most-parsimonious VDJ recombination scenarios. In a later analysis, each TCR beta chain was defined by its CDR3 amino acid sequence together with its V-gene family, and reads lacking a unique V-gene family were excluded. A later analysis removed several hundred highly shared, low-generation-probability nucleotide sequences to deal with suspected cross-contamination and a sequencing artifact. For each public chain, a later analysis derived a clonal expansion index from normalized ranks of inferred template counts within each repertoire. A later analysis computed generation probabilities with a VDJ recombination model fitted to out-of-frame rearrangements, and checked the results against IGoR. Hypergeometric tests were used in a later analysis to score TCR-TCR, TCR-HLA and TCR-CMV co-occurrence, with a repertoire-size bias correction applied to the TCR pairs. To estimate false discovery rates, a later analysis permuted the HLA or CMV assignments 20 times. In a later analysis, co-occurring TCRs were grouped with DBSCAN, and TCRdist sequence similarity was added when clustering was performed within HLA-allele-positive subsets. Co-occurrence clustering excluded repertoires with fewer than 30,000 or more than 120,000 public chains, plus five with anomalous nucleotide sharing. What TCRdb holds here is the immuneACCESS table cut down to in-frame rearrangements. Part of the clones is not present; checked against another copy, under half of the missing clones reflect an unresolved V gene, and the others are unexplained. V and J calls plus clone size are reproduced from that table; the DNA served to infer D and trimming. The sample has about 230,000 clones on record, 70% to 85% of them singletons. Less than 3% of the sample goes to the ten largest clones.

The cohort consisted of approximately 670 healthy bone marrow donors. At the time of sampling, every cohort member was nominally healthy, though immune exposures that went unrecorded were likely present. The donor tested CMV seropositive, placing the donor among the 250 to 350 seropositive members of the cohort. Each donor provided a peripheral blood sample, and peripheral blood mononuclear cells were used for TCR beta sequencing. The Qiagen DNeasy Blood Extraction Kit was used to extract genomic DNA from the blood cell samples. As encoded in the germline V gene, CDR1 is SNHLY while CDR2 is FYNNEI. The CDR3 covers 15 residues, taking in both the cysteine and the phenylalanine. Of all the DNA, just the CDR3 is kept, 45 bases in frame from base 1. Trimming takes 4 bases from V and 5 bases from J, and the germline ends sit 15 bases apart.

Recombination linked TRBV2 to TRBJ1-5; TRBD1 is perhaps the D gene, given 5 matching bases. The sequenced sample was PBMCs. The sequence was obtained from an older woman in good health and CMV-seropositive. At the DNA level, the sequence is TGTGCCAGCAGTGGAGGACAATGGAACCATCAGCCCCAGCATTTT. It encodes CASSGGQWNHQPQHF.